This T cell receptor (beta chain) derives from a study of blood T cell repertoires in COVID-19 (dated by TCRdb to the early 2020s). Background for the entire study: Samples covering the acute and convalescent phases of COVID-19 were provided by collaborators in the United States, Italy and Spain. The prospective study material was composed of cDNA or gDNA derived from T cells, B-cell-depleted T cells, or PBMCs. Subjects who had been exposed to COVID-19, were actively infected with it, or had recovered from it provided the deeply sampled blood TCRbeta repertoires that made up the dataset. The repertoires were released in a freely available public database intended as a resource for research on the immune response to SARS-CoV-2. The samples were drawn from two sources: the first 160 participants of the ongoing ImmuneRACE study, and about 1,300 subjects contributed by 6 global collaborators. Nearly every sample came with metadata listing a de-identified subject ID, COVID-19 status, age in years and sex. Where HLA class I and class II types were available, the types were taken from metadata supplied by the sample provider, not from assay-based typing. Study-wide conclusions, independent of this receptor: The quantity of clinical and demographic metadata differed by source and by participant and was supplied without curation.

TCRbeta CDR3 regions were amplified from genomic DNA using the immunoSEQ Assay, a bias-controlled multiplex PCR. Concerning the study's data processing: Nucleated cell counts per sample were estimated from amplification of reference gene primers within the assay. To quantify the absolute abundance of each unique TCRbeta CDR3 rearrangement, sequence reads were collapsed and filtered. For each sample, productive Simpson clonality was calculated by taking the square root of Simpson's diversity index across productive rearrangements. TCRdb took this table from immuneACCESS and kept in-frame rearrangements with V and J called. Such tables lack part of the clones; where checked against another copy, unresolved V genes explain under half of the gap, and the rest is unexplained. The DNA gave D and trimming, while V, J and clone size come from that table. The sample has fewer than 35,000 clones on record, 82% of them singletons. The ten largest clones capture about 1.8% of the sample.

Each collaborating institution followed its own protocols to collect whole blood in K2EDTA tubes. For TCRbeta analysis, collaborators shipped samples as frozen whole blood, isolated PBMCs, or DNA extracted from either of those sample types. About this clone itself: Its antigen is unknown. No base qualities exist here, and no much larger clone lies one base off it.

The TCR sequence derives from a man aged 80 or over with active or convalescent COVID-19. Sequencing was done on a sample of peripheral blood.

The CDR3 protein is CASRPSGTITDTQYF. The DNA sequence is as follows: TGTGCCAGCCGCCCTAGCGGGACCATCACAGATACGCAGTATTTT. In this chain, TRBV28 is recombined with TRBJ2-3, and TRBD2 aligns with 9 junction nucleotides. The germline V gene supplies CDR1 MDHEN and CDR2 SYDVKM. Trimming accounts for 8 bases at V and 2 bases at J, while the number of junction bases matched to no gene is 8. The CDR3 starts with the cysteine, ends with the phenylalanine, and has 15 residues. Only the CDR3 region is kept as DNA, spanning 45 bases read in frame from base 1.